This passage covers 22 T cell receptor beta chains from one sample sequenced in a study of blood T cell repertoires in COVID-19. The protocol was immunoSEQ multiplex PCR, while the TCRdb copy is restricted to in-frame clones and leaves out a portion. The data contain about 280,000 clones, about 83% of them singletons. The sequencing input was peripheral blood. These receptors were collected from a woman aged 45-65 years who had recovered from COVID-19.

The chain is built from TRBV6-5 and TRBJ1-2, with TRBD1 as a possible D gene (5 bases). The V and J ends lost 2 bases and 5 bases respectively, with 18 bases between them. The CDR3 length is 16 residues. From germline, CDR1 is MNHEY and CDR2 SVGAGI. CDR3 in amino acids: CASSYAGTHGLYGYTF. The CDR3 DNA reads TGTGCCAGCAGTTACGCGGGGACTCATGGCTTATATGGCTACACCTTC.

The chain carries TRBV5-1 and TRBJ2-7, with D possibly matching TRBD1 (6 bases). V was shortened by 5 bases and J by 2 bases, with 17 bases between the two germline ends. Germline V CDR1 and CDR2: SGHRS, YFSETQ. The CDR3 runs 15 residues. This CDR3 is CASRFRTEGAYEQYF. The CDR3 bases are TGCGCCAGCAGGTTCCGGACAGAGGGGGCCTACGAGCAGTACTTC.

The chain is built from TRBV11-1 and TRBJ2-7, with a tentative D call TRBD1 (7 bases). The V gene lost 5 bases and the J gene lost 3 bases, with 17 bases spanning the gap. Germline assignment: CDR1 SGHAT and CDR2 FQDESV (reference sequence). The CDR3 totals 15 residues. The CDR3 here is CASSRRGDRDYEQYF. The CDR3 DNA follows: TGTGCCAGCAGCCGAAGGGGGGACAGAGACTACGAGCAGTACTTC.

The V call is TRBV28, the J call TRBJ1-5; the D is unclear. Germline V gene lookup returns CDR1 MDHEN and CDR2 SYDVKM. Trimming shortened V by 3 bases and J by 5 bases, and 14 bases separated the two germline ends. This CDR3 has 15 amino acids. CDR3 in amino acids: CASSFPVGQDQPQHF. CDR3 sequence (DNA): TGTGCCAGCAGTTTTCCCGTTGGGCAGGATCAGCCCCAGCATTTT.

The rearrangement joins TRBV7-9 to TRBJ2-2, with D maybe TRBD2 (6 bases). Germline CDR1 SEHNR, CDR2 FQNEAQ (reference sequence). This CDR3 is 16 amino acids long. V dropped 5 bases and J dropped 1 base, with 14 bases sitting between them. The DNA for the CDR3 is TGTGCCAGCAGCCCCCGGGGAGCGGGGAACACCGGGGAGCTGTTTTTT. The encoded protein is CASSPRGAGNTGELFF.

The CDR3 nucleotides read TGTGCCAGCAACGGCGGGCAGCTAAGCTCACCCCTCCACTTT. Translated: CASNGGQLSSPLHF. J is TRBJ1-6 and V is TRBV9; D uncertain. The germline V gene encodes CDR1 SGDLS and CDR2 YYNGEE. The CDR3 extends over 14 amino acids. The V end was cut by 6 bases, the J end by 10 bases, with 17 bases between.

The rearrangement joins TRBV5-1 to TRBJ1-3; the match to TRBD1 covers 7 bases. V shed 0 bases, J shed 0 bases, and the junction held 3 bases outside the gene matches. Germline CDR1 reads SGHRS; CDR2 reads YFSETQ. CDR3 length: 16 residues. The DNA for the CDR3 is TGCGCCAGCAGCTTGGACTCAGGGGGCTCTGGAAACACCATATATTTT. It is translated as CASSLDSGGSGNTIYF. Drawing the rest from reference TRBV5-1 and TRBJ1-3, the complete variable domain is KAGVTQTPRYLIKTRGQQVTLSCSPISGHRSVSWYQQTPGQGLQFLFEYFSETQRNKGNFPGRFSGRQFSNSRSEMNVSTLELGDSALYLCASSLDSGGSGNTIYFGEGSWLTVV.

This rearrangement joins TRBV27 to TRBJ1-1, with a tentative D call TRBD1 (6 bases). In germline, CDR1 is MNHEY, CDR2 SMNVEV (reference sequence). With 5 bases removed from V and 1 base from J, the gap between germline ends came to 11 bases. The CDR3 is made up of 14 amino acids. CDR3 nucleotides: TGTGCCAGCAGTCTACAGGGTCAGAACACTGAAGCTTTCTTT. The encoded protein is CASSLQGQNTEAFF.

This chain links TRBV5-6 with TRBJ1-1, with TRBD1 matching 8 bases. The CDR3 has 15 amino acids. The junction had 6 bases not matched to a gene; V was cut back by 5 bases and J by 0 bases. Germline loops: CDR1 SGHDT, CDR2 YYEEEE. The CDR3 sequence: CASRRQGNMNTEAFF. The CDR3 DNA follows: TGTGCCAGCAGAAGACAGGGGAACATGAACACTGAAGCTTTCTTT.

This rearrangement joins TRBV5-4 to TRBJ2-1; 13 positions match TRBD2. From germline, CDR1 is SGHNT and CDR2 YYREEE (reference sequence). The CDR3 totals 15 residues. V dropped 4 bases and J dropped 7; count of bases not matched to a gene: 5. The CDR3 is CASSLGTSGINEQFF. CDR3 sequence (DNA): TGTGCCAGCAGCCTCGGGACTAGCGGGATAAATGAGCAGTTCTTC.

The chain has TRBV12-5 and TRBJ2-1; TRBD2 matches at 9 bases. CDR3 size: 15 residues. The germline CDR1 and CDR2 sequences are LGHNT and FRNRAP. V shed 7 bases and J 2 bases; nucleotides not matched to a gene: 6. This CDR3 is CASAISGGTYNEQFF. In DNA form, the CDR3 reads TGTGCTAGTGCCATTAGCGGGGGAACCTACAATGAGCAGTTCTTC.

This clone has a handful of counts. The identical CDR3 is also encoded by other nucleotide sequences in the sample. V and J are TRBV5-6 and TRBJ2-2; 8 nucleotides match TRBD1. The CDR3 extends over 14 amino acids. Losses at the gene ends were 4 bases for V and 7 bases for J; bases not matched to a gene: 6. CDR1 SGHDT and CDR2 YYEEEE come from the germline V gene. This CDR3 is CASSLGQGIGELFF. CDR3 sequence (DNA): TGTGCCAGCAGCCTTGGACAGGGCATCGGGGAGCTGTTTTTT.

The rearrangement joins TRBV6-2 or TRBV6-3 to TRBJ2-2; D call uncertain. The ends were cut back, 5 bases at V and 7 bases at J, with 17 bases in the middle. Germline V CDR1 and CDR2: MNHEY, SVGEGT. CDR3 size: 15 residues. The CDR3 spells CASSPISWFGGELFF. The CDR3 bases are TGTGCCAGCAGTCCGATATCTTGGTTCGGCGGGGAGCTGTTTTTT.

J is TRBJ1-2 and V is TRBV20-1, with D perhaps TRBD1 (6 bases). This CDR3 is 14 amino acids long. Germline assignment: CDR1 DFQATT and CDR2 SNEGSKA (reference sequence). Trimming pared 3 bases from V and 7 bases from J, leaving 18 bases between. For the CDR3, the DNA is TGCAGTGCTAGTCAGGACAGCCGGTTAGGTGGCTACACCTTC. As protein: CSASQDSRLGGYTF.

The rearrangement links TRBV11-1 to TRBJ2-2, with no clear D. V lost 5 bases, J lost 8 bases, and 9 bases lay in between. The CDR3 has 12 amino acids. The V gene's germline CDR1 is SGHAT and CDR2 FQDESV (reference sequence). CDR3 in DNA: TGTGCCAGCAGCCCACCTAGGGGGGAGCTGTTTTTT. Residues: CASSPPRGELFF.

The rearrangement joins TRBV6-2 or TRBV6-3 to TRBJ1-1; 7 bases are shared with TRBD1. With 2 bases clipped from V and 1 base from J, the junction kept 1 base outside the gene matches. Germline CDR1 reads MNHEY; CDR2 reads SVGEGT. The CDR3 runs 14 residues. CDR3 protein: CASSYQGGNTEAFF. CDR3 coding DNA: TGTGCCAGCAGTTACCAGGGGGGGAACACTGAAGCTTTCTTT.

The chain's CDR3 is CASSVDRREGWNEQFF. The CDR3 region has the DNA TGTGCCAGCAGCGTAGACAGGAGGGAGGGATGGAATGAGCAGTTCTTC. This chain joins TRBV9 and TRBJ2-1; 7 positions match TRBD2. CDR1 and CDR2 from the germline V gene are SGDLS and YYNGEE. CDR3 length: 16 amino acids. Trimming removed 0 bases from V and 7 bases from J; junction bases left unmatched: 10.

J is TRBJ1-1 and V is TRBV28; TRBD1 matches 7 bases. Germline values: CDR1 MDHEN, CDR2 SYDVKM. V was pared by 8 bases and J by 1 base, with 10 bases of the junction left unmatched. This CDR3 is built from 15 residues. CDR3 loop: CASGTGGTANTEAFF. CDR3 in DNA: TGTGCCAGCGGAACCGGTGGGACAGCGAACACTGAAGCTTTCTTT.

CDR3 nucleotides: TGTGCCAGCAGCTTAGGCGGGGGGTTCTATGGCTACACCTTC. This sequence encodes CASSLGGGFYGYTF. The chain recombines TRBV7-2 with TRBJ1-2; TRBD1 is a possible D gene (5 bases). V was cut by 1 base and J by 4 bases, with 10 bases left in between. Germline values: CDR1 SGHTA, CDR2 FQGNSA. The CDR3 consists of 14 residues.

The CDR3, as DNA: TGTGCCAGCAGTTCTGGTGAGGCCCGCAATCAGCCCCAGCATTTT. It yields the protein CASSSGEARNQPQHF. V is TRBV6-5 and J is TRBJ1-5; D ambiguous. Trimming shortened V by 4 bases and J by 2 bases, and 12 bases separated the two germline ends. This CDR3 contains 15 residues. The germline V gene encodes CDR1 MNHEY and CDR2 SVGAGI.

V gene TRBV29-1 combines with J gene TRBJ2-1; TRBD2 matches 7 bases. With V trimmed by 2 bases and J by 7 bases, 2 bases remained unmatched. Germline CDR1 reads SQVTM; CDR2 reads ANQGSEA. The CDR3 consists of 12 residues. CDR3 residues: CSVEFSGNEQFF. In DNA, the CDR3 is TGCAGCGTTGAATTTAGCGGGAATGAGCAGTTCTTC.

The chain combines TRBV9 with TRBJ1-1; D may be TRBD1 (6 bases). The CDR3 spans 15 residues. V was pared by 4 bases and J by 5 bases, with 18 bases between. Germline assignment: CDR1 SGDLS and CDR2 YYNGEE. CDR3 DNA sequence: TGTGCCAGCAGCACCACCTCAGGGGTGGGGACTGAAGCTTTCTTT. Its translation is CASSTTSGVGTEAFF.